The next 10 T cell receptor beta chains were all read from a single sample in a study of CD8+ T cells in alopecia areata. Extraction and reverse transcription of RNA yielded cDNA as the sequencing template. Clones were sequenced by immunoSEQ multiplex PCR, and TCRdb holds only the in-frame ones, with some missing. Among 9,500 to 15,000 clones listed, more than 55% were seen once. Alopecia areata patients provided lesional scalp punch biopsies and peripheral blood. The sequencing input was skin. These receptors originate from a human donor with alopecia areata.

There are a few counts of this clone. The CDR3: CASSFPGGEELFF. Here the CDR3 DNA reads TGTGCCAGCAGCTTCCCGGGGGGCGAGGAGCTGTTTTTT. This chain joins TRBV11-3 and TRBJ2-2; possibly TRBD2 for D (7 bases). Germline assignment: CDR1 SGHNT and CDR2 YENEEA. V was cut by 3 bases and J by 10 bases, with 12 bases left in between. There are 13 residues in the CDR3.

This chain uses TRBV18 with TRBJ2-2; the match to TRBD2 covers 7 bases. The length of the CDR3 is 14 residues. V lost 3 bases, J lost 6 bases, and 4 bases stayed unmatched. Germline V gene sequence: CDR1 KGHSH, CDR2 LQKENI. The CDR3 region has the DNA TGTGCCAGCTCACCGAATGCGGGGGCCGGGGAGCTGTTTTTT. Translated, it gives CASSPNAGAGELFF.

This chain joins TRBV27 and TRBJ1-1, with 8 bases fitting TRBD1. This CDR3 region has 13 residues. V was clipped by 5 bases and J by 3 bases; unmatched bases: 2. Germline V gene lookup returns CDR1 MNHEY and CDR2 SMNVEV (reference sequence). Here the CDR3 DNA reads TGTGCCAGCAGTATGGACAGGGACACTGAAGCTTTCTTT. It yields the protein CASSMDRDTEAFF.

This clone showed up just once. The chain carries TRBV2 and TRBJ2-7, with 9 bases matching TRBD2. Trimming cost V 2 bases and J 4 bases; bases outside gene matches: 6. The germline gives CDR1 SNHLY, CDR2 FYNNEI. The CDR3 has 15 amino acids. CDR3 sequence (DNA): TGTGCCAGCAGTGAATGGCGGGAGGGCTTTTACGAGCAGTACTTC. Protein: CASSEWREGFYEQYF.

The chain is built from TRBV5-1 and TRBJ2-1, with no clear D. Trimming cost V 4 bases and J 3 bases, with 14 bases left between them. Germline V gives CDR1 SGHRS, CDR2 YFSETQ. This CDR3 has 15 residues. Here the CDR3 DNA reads TGCGCCAGCAGCGCCCCCGGTACTGGCTACAATGAGCAGTTCTTC. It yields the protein CASSAPGTGYNEQFF.

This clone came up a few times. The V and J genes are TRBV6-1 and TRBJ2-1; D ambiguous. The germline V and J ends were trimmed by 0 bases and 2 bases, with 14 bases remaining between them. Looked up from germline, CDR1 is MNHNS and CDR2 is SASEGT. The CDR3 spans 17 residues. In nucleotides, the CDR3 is TGTGCCAGCAGTGAAGCGACCGGGCCCCGGGCCTACAATGAGCAGTTCTTC. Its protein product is CASSEATGPRAYNEQFF.

CDR3 protein: CSVEGGRGTYEQYF. CDR3 nucleotides: TGCAGCGTTGAAGGCGGACGGGGGACCTACGAGCAGTACTTC. This chain uses TRBV29-1 with TRBJ2-7, with TRBD2 as a possible D gene (6 bases). The germline V and J ends were trimmed by 1 base and 2 bases, with 12 bases remaining between them. From germline, CDR1 is SQVTM and CDR2 ANQGSEA. This CDR3 has 14 residues.

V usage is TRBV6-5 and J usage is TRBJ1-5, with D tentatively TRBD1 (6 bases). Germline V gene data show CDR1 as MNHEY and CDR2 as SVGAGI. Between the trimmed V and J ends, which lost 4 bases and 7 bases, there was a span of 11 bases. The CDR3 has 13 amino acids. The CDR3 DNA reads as TGTGCCAGCAGTTGGGCAGGGGACCAGCCCCAGCATTTT. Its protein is CASSWAGDQPQHF.

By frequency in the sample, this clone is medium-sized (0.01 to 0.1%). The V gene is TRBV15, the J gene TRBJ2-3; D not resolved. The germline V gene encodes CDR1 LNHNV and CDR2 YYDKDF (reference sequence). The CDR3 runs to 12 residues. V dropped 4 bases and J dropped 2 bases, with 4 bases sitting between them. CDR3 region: CATSKTTDTQYF. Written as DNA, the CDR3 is TGTGCCACCAGCAAGACCACAGATACGCAGTATTTT.

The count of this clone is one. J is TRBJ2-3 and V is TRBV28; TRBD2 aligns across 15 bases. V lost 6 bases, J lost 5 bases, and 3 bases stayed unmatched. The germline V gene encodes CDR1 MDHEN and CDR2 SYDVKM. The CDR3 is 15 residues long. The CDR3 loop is CASRRTSGRVDTQYF. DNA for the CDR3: TGTGCCAGCAGACGGACTAGCGGGAGGGTAGATACGCAGTATTTT.